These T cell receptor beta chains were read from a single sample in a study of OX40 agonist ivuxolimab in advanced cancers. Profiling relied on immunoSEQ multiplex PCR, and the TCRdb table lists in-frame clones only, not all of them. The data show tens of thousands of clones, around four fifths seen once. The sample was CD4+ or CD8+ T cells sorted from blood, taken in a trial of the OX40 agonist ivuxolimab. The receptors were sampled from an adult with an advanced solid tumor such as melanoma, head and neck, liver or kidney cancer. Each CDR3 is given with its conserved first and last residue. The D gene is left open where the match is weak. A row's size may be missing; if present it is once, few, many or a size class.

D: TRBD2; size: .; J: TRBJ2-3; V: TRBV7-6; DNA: TGTGCCAGCAGCTTATATAGCGGGAGGGCCACAGATACGCAGTATTTT; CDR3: CASSLYSGRATDTQYF
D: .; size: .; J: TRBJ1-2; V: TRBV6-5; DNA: TGTGCCAGCAGTTACGGGGACGGGGGGAGTGATGGCTACACCTTC; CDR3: CASSYGDGGSDGYTF
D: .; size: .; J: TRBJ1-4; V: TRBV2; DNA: TGTGCCAGCAGTACCCCTCCGGCAGGGGCGTGGGAAAAACTGTTTTTT; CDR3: CASSTPPAGAWEKLFF
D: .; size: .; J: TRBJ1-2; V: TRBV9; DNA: TGTGCCAGCAGCGCTCCCCCGGATGGCTACACCTTC; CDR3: CASSAPPDGYTF
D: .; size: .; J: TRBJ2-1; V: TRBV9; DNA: TGTGCCAGCAGCGTCCGGGAGAGCTCCTACAATGAGCAGTTCTTC; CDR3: CASSVRESSYNEQFF
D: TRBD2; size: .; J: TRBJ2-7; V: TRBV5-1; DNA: TGCGCCAGCAGCTTTGGACTAGCGTACGAGCAGTACTTC; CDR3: CASSFGLAYEQYF
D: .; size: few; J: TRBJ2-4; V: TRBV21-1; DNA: TGTGCCAGCCCTAAGGAGGGGGTTAAGGCCAAAAACATTCAGTACTTC; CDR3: CASPKEGVKAKNIQYF
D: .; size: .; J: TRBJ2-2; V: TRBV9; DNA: TGTGCCAGCAGCTCTTACAGGGTTGAGGGCACCGGGGAGCTGTTTTTT; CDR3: CASSSYRVEGTGELFF
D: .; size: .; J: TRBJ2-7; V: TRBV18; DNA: TGTGCCAGCTCACCTAGCGACTCCTACGAGCAGTACTTC; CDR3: CASSPSDSYEQYF
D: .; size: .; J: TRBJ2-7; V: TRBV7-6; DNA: TGTGCCAGCAGCTTAGGACAGAACCCCTACGAGCAGTACTTC; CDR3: CASSLGQNPYEQYF
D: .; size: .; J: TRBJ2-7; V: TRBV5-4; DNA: TGTGCCAGCAGCGAGGGCCGTTACTACGAGCAGTACTTC; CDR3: CASSEGRYYEQYF
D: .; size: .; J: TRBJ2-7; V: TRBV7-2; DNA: TGTGCCAGCAGCTTCTCCCCCGGCGGACTGAGGGAGCAGTACTTC; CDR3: CASSFSPGGLREQYF
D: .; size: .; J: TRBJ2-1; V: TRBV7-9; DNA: TGTGCCATCCAGGTGGCGGACCTCTCCTACAATGAGCAGTTCTTC; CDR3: CAIQVADLSYNEQFF
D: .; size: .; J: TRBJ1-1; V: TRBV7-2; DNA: TGTGCCAGCAGCTTGGGAGAGAACACTGAAGCTTTCTTT; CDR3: CASSLGENTEAFF
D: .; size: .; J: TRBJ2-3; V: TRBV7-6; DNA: TGTGCCAGCAGCTGGCCCCGAGGCAGAACAAGCACAGATACGCAGTATTTT; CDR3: CASSWPRGRTSTDTQYF
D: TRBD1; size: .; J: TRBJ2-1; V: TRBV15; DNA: TGTGCCACCAGCAGAGATAGGGGACAGCTAAATGAGCAGTTCTTC; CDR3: CATSRDRGQLNEQFF
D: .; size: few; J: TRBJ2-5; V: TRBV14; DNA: TGTGCCAGCAGCCAGCCGGGAGAGACCCAGTACTTC; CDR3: CASSQPGETQYF
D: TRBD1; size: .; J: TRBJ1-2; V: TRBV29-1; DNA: TGCAGCGTTGGGGACAGTAGCTATGGCTACACCTTC; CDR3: CSVGDSSYGYTF
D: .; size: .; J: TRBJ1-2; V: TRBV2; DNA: TGTGCCAGCAGTCTGTGGACAGCAAATGGCTACACCTTC; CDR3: CASSLWTANGYTF
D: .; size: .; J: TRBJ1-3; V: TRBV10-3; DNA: TGTGCCATCAGTGGATCAACAGGGACTGGAAACACCATATATTTT; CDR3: CAISGSTGTGNTIYF
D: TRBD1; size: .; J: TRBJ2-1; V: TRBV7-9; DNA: TGTGCCAGCAGCCCAGCCCCGGGACAGGGGATCTATGAGCAGTTCTTC; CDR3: CASSPAPGQGIYEQFF
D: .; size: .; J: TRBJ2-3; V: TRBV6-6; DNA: TGTGCCAGCCTCGGCGACTTCGGGCCCACAGATACGCAGTATTTT; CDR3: CASLGDFGPTDTQYF
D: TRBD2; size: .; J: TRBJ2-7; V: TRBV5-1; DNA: TGCGCCAGCAGCTTAACGGGACTAGCGGACTACGAGCAGTACTTC; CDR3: CASSLTGLADYEQYF
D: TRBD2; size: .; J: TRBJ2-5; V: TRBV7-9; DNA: TGTGCCAGCAGCTTAGTAGGAGCGGGAGACGAGACCCAGTACTTC; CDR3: CASSLVGAGDETQYF
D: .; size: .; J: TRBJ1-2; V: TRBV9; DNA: TGTGCCAGCAGCGTCGACGGGAACTATGGCTACACCTTC; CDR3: CASSVDGNYGYTF
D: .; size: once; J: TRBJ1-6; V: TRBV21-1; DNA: TGTGCCAGCAGAGCCGGCCGACACCCTCCCCATAATTCACCCCTCCACTTT; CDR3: CASRAGRHPPHNSPLHF
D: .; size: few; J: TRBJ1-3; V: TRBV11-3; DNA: TGTGCCAGCAGCTTAAGGGCCTCGGGAAACACCATATATTTT; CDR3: CASSLRASGNTIYF
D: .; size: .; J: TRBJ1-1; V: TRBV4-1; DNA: TGCGCCAGCAGCCCGGCACCAGGGGAGATTGAAGCTTTCTTT; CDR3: CASSPAPGEIEAFF
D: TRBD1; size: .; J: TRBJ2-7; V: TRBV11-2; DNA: TGTGCCAGCAGCTTAGCGGGGACAGGGTACGAGCAGTACTTC; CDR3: CASSLAGTGYEQYF
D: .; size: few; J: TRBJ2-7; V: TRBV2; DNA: TGTGCCAGCAGTGACCAGGTCGAGTCCTACGAGCAGTACTTC; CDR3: CASSDQVESYEQYF
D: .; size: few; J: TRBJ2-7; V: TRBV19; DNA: TGTGCCAGTAGTGTTCGCGCAGCCTACGAGCAGTACTTC; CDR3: CASSVRAAYEQYF
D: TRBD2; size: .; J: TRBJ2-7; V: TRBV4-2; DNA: TGTGCCAGCAGCCAAGAGGGGACTAGCGACTACGAGCAGTACTTC; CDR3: CASSQEGTSDYEQYF
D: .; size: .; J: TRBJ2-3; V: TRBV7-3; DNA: TGTGCCAGCAGCTTAATCGGGACACCCACAGATACGCAGTATTTT; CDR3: CASSLIGTPTDTQYF
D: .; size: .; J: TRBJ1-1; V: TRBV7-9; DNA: TGTGCCAGCAGCTTAGAAGCGGGTGGGGTCACTGAAGCTTTCTTT; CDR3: CASSLEAGGVTEAFF
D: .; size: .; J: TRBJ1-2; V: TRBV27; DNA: TGTGCCAGCAGTTTATCGAGCACCCCAGTCTATGGCTACACCTTC; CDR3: CASSLSSTPVYGYTF
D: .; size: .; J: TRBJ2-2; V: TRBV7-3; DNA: TGTGCCAGCAGCCCGTTATTGGGTGCCGAGACCACCGGGGAGCTGTTTTTT; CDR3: CASSPLLGAETTGELFF
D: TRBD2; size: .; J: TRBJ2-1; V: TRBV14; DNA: TGTGCCAGCAGCCAAGATTCCAGCGGGGTGGTAGGGACCTACAATGAGCAGTTCTTC; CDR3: CASSQDSSGVVGTYNEQFF
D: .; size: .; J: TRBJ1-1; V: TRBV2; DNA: TGTGCCAGCAGTGAAGGTTTGAACACTGAAGCTTTCTTT; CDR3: CASSEGLNTEAFF
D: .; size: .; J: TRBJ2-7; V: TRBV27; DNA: TGTGCCAGCAGTTTGGGGGTTGGATACCCCCCTGGGGAGCAGTACTTC; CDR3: CASSLGVGYPPGEQYF
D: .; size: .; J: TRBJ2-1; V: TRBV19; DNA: TGTGCCAGTAGTATAACCCTGGGAGACAACTATTACAATGAGCAGTTCTTC; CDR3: CASSITLGDNYYNEQFF
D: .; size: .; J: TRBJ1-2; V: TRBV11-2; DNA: TGTGCCAGCAGCGAGAGCGGGGGGAATGGGGGCTACACCTTC; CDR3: CASSESGGNGGYTF
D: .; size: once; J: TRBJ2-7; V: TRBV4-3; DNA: TGCGCCAGCAGCCAAGATTCCTCGTACTACGAGCAGTACTTC; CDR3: CASSQDSSYYEQYF
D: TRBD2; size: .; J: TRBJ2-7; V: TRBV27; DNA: TGTGCCAGCAGTTTTAAAGGCGGACTAGCGGGTTTTTCCTACGAGCAGTACTTC; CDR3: CASSFKGGLAGFSYEQYF
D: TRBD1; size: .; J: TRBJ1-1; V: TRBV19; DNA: TGTGCCAGTAGCCAACAGGGGGCGAACACTGAAGCTTTCTTT; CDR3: CASSQQGANTEAFF
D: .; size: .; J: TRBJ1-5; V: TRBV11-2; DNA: TGTGCCAGCAGCTTAACCTCGGGTAGCAATCAGCCCCAGCATTTT; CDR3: CASSLTSGSNQPQHF
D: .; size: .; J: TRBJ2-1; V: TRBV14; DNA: TGTGCCAGCAGCCAGACCGGGACCCCTTGGTACAATGAGCAGTTCTTC; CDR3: CASSQTGTPWYNEQFF
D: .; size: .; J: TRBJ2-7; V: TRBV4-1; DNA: TGCGCCAGCAGCCAAGTAAACACAGGGTTCTACGAGCAGTACTTC; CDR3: CASSQVNTGFYEQYF
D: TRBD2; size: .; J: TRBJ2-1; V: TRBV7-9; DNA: TGTGCCAGCAGCGAGACTAGCTGGAATGAGCAGTTCTTC; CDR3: CASSETSWNEQFF
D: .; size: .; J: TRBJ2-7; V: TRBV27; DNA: TGTGCCAGCAGTTTATCGGTTTTCTCCTACGAGCAGTACTTC; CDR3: CASSLSVFSYEQYF
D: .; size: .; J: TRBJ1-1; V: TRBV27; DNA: TGTGCCAGCAGTCCCGGCGGGTGGGCCACTGAAGCTTTCTTT; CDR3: CASSPGGWATEAFF
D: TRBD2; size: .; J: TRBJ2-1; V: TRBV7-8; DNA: TGTGCCAGCAGAGTGGAGCGGGGGGCGTACAATGAGCAGTTCTTC; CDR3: CASRVERGAYNEQFF
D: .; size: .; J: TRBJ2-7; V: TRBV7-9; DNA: TGTGCCAGCAGCTTTTTTTTAGGAGGGGAGGGGGACGAGCAGTACTTC; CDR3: CASSFFLGGEGDEQYF
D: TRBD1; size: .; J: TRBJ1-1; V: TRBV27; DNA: TGTGCCAGCAGCCCCTTGATTCAGGGGGCTTCTACTGAAGCTTTCTTT; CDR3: CASSPLIQGASTEAFF
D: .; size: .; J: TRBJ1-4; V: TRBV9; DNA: TGTGCCAGCAGCGTTCGTCCGTCGGGTAATGAAAAACTGTTTTTT; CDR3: CASSVRPSGNEKLFF
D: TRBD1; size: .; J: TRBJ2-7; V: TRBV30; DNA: TGTGCCTGGAGTATGTTCGGGACAGGGGTAGGAGAGCAGTACTTC; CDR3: CAWSMFGTGVGEQYF
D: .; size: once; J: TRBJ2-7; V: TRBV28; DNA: TGTGCCAGCAGTTTGGGGGACTCCTACGAGCAGTACTTC; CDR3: CASSLGDSYEQYF
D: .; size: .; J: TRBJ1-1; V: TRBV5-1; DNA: TGCGCCAGCAGCTTTGACAGAGTTGATGAAGCTTTCTTT; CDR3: CASSFDRVDEAFF
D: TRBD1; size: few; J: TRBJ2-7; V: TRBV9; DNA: TGTGCCAGCAGCGACCGGGACAGGGAAAGCGAGCAGTACTTC; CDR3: CASSDRDRESEQYF
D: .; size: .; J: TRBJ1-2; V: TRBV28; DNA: TGTGCCAGCAGTTTATTTGCTGGGGGTAACTATGGCTACACCTTC; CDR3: CASSLFAGGNYGYTF
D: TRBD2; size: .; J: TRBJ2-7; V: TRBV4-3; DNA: TGCGCCAGCAGCCAAGGGCGGGGGGGCTACGAGCAGTACTTC; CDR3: CASSQGRGGYEQYF